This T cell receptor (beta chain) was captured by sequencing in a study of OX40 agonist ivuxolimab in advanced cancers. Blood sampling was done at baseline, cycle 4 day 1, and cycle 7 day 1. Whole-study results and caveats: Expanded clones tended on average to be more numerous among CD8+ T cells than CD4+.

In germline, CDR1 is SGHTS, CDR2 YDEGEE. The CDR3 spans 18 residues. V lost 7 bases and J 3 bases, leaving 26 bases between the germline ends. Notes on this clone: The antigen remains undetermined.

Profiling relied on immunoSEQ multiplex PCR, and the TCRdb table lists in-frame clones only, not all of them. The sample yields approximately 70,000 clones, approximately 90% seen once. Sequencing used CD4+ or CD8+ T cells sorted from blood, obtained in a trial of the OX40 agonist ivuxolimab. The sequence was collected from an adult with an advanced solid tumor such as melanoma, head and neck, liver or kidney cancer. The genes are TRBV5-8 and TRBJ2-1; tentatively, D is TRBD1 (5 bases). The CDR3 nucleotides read TGTGCCAGCCCCAAAGATCTTTTCAGGGAATCCTTCTACAATGAGCAGTTCTTC. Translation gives CASPKDLFRESFYNEQFF.